Following are 13 T cell receptor beta chains from one sample sequenced in a study of blood T cell repertoires in COVID-19. Sequenced by immunoSEQ multiplex PCR; TCRdb stores in-frame clones only, minus some. The sample holds about 370,000 clones; roughly 86% are singletons and the top ten take 10%. Sequenced input: peripheral blood. Source of these receptors: a woman in her twenties or thirties with COVID-19, enrolled during active disease.

This chain connects TRBV5-5 to TRBJ1-1; TRBD1 aligns across 8 bases. V lost 4 bases to trimming and J lost 6 bases; unmatched junction nucleotides: 5. The germline gives CDR1 SGHKS, CDR2 YYEKEE (reference sequence). The CDR3 loop spans 13 amino acids. CDR3 sequence: CASSRTTGAEAFF. The CDR3 DNA reads TGTGCCAGCAGCAGGACGACAGGGGCTGAAGCTTTCTTT.

V is TRBV5-5 and J is TRBJ2-1, with D possibly TRBD1 on 5 matching bases. Germline V CDR1 and CDR2: SGHKS, YYEKEE (reference sequence). This CDR3 is built from 14 residues. V was clipped by 3 bases and J by 4 bases, with 11 bases between them. Written as DNA, the CDR3 is TGTGCCAGCAGCTGGGGCGTAGATTACAATGAGCAGTTCTTC. Its protein product is CASSWGVDYNEQFF.

The chain has TRBV29-1 and TRBJ2-5, with D uncertain. Germline V gene sequence: CDR1 SQVTM, CDR2 ANQGSEA. With 3 bases removed from V and 5 bases from J, the gap between germline ends came to 10 bases. The CDR3 sequence is 12 residues long. The CDR3 nucleotides are TGCAGCGTTGACCCCTTCAGGGAGACCCAGTACTTC. Translation gives CSVDPFRETQYF.

This clone was picked up one time. CDR3: CASSREGAYNEQFF. CDR3 nucleotides: TGCGCCAGCAGCCGAGAAGGGGCCTACAATGAGCAGTTCTTC. The chain uses TRBV4-1 and TRBJ2-1; D is perhaps TRBD1 (5 bases). Germline V gene sequence: CDR1 MGHRA, CDR2 YSYEKL. The germline V and J ends were trimmed by 4 bases and 2 bases, with 9 bases remaining between them. The CDR3 sequence is 14 residues long.

The J gene is TRBJ1-6, the V gene TRBV6-2 or TRBV6-3; TRBD1 matches 12 bases. V trimming: 7 bases; J trimming: 13 bases; junction bases outside the gene matches: 14. The CDR3 has 16 amino acids. Germline V lookup: CDR1 MNHEY, CDR2 SVGEGT. The CDR3 spells CASTPHGTGGAGPLHF. The CDR3 coding sequence is TGTGCCAGCACCCCTCACGGGACAGGGGGCGCGGGCCCCCTCCACTTT.

V and J are TRBV6-1 and TRBJ1-1; D is uncertain. V dropped 3 bases and J dropped 1 base, with 9 bases sitting between them. Germline values: CDR1 MNHNS, CDR2 SASEGT. This CDR3 is 14 amino acids long. In DNA, the CDR3 is TGTGCCAGCAGTGAGTGGGGAGGGAACACTGAAGCTTTCTTT. Its protein is CASSEWGGNTEAFF.

The V call is TRBV28, the J call TRBJ2-7; 7 bases fit TRBD1. The CDR3 runs to 15 residues. V lost 4 bases and J lost 5; bases outside the gene matches: 11. Germline assignment: CDR1 MDHEN and CDR2 SYDVKM. The CDR3 DNA reads as TGTGCCAGCAGTTCGCCTGGACAGGTGGGGGACGAGCAGTACTTC. This translates into CASSSPGQVGDEQYF. The full variable domain, in which reference TRBV28 and TRBJ2-7 provide the parts outside the CDR3, is DVKVTQSSRYLVKRTGEKVFLECVQDMDHENMFWYRQDPGLGLRLIYFSYDVKMKEKGDIPEGYSVSREKKERFSLILESASTNQTSMYLCASSSPGQVGDEQYFGPGTRLTVT.

This clone has a handful of counts. The gene calls are TRBV6-6 and TRBJ1-1, with TRBD1 matching over 9 bases. The germline gives CDR1 MNHNY, CDR2 SVGAGI (reference sequence). J was trimmed by 0 bases and V by 11 bases; bases with no gene match: 4. The CDR3 loop spans 13 amino acids. The CDR3 nucleotides are TGTGCCTGTGGGACAGGGATGAACACTGAAGCTTTCTTT. Its translation is CACGTGMNTEAFF.

The J gene is TRBJ2-7, the V gene TRBV18; D ambiguous. The germline V gene has CDR1 KGHSH and CDR2 LQKENI. The V and J ends lost 3 bases and 6 bases respectively, with 18 bases between them. The CDR3 has 15 residues. CDR3: CASSPLGALNGEQYF. DNA of the CDR3: TGTGCCAGCTCACCTTTGGGCGCCTTGAACGGCGAGCAGTACTTC.

The chain joins TRBV28 to TRBJ2-1; D may be TRBD1 or TRBD2 (7 bases each). Germline values: CDR1 MDHEN, CDR2 SYDVKM. V gave up 10 bases and J gave up 7 bases, with 20 bases separating them. This CDR3 is built from 14 residues. The CDR3: CATRGTTGWNEQFF. The CDR3, as DNA: TGTGCCACCAGGGGGACTACGGGATGGAATGAGCAGTTCTTC. Full variable domain (rest looked up from reference TRBV28 and TRBJ2-1): DVKVTQSSRYLVKRTGEKVFLECVQDMDHENMFWYRQDPGLGLRLIYFSYDVKMKEKGDIPEGYSVSREKKERFSLILESASTNQTSMYLCATRGTTGWNEQFFGPGTRLTVL.

This clone occurred a few times. The chain links TRBV3-1 (or the pseudogene TRBV3-2) to TRBJ2-2; 15 nucleotides agree with TRBD2. Germline CDR1 reads LGHDT; CDR2 reads YNNKEL (reference sequence). CDR3 length equals 18 residues. J was trimmed by 2 bases and V by 4 bases; bases with no gene match: 5. The CDR3 DNA sequence: TGTGCCAGCAGCCTCAGGACTAGCGGGAGGGGAAACACCGGGGAGCTGTTTTTT. Protein product: CASSLRTSGRGNTGELFF.

The chain has TRBV24-1 and TRBJ2-5, with D possibly TRBD2 on 5 matching bases. The CDR3 has 15 amino acids. The V end was cut by 1 base, the J end by 2 bases, with 10 bases between. Germline CDR1 reads KGHDR; CDR2 reads SFDVKD. The CDR3 DNA is TGTGCCACCAGTGATTTCGCCAGCGGACAAGAGACCCAGTACTTC. Its protein is CATSDFASGQETQYF.

This chain uses TRBV11-2 with TRBJ2-2, with 8 bases lining up with TRBD1. Germline-derived CDR1 and CDR2 are SGHAT and FQNNGV. The CDR3 extends over 17 amino acids. V shed 2 bases and J 1 base; nucleotides not matched to a gene: 6. The CDR3 is CASSLLGQGKNTGELFF. In nucleotides, the CDR3 is TGTGCCAGCAGCTTATTAGGACAGGGAAAGAACACCGGGGAGCTGTTTTTT.